Shown below are 27 T cell receptor beta chains from a single sample sequenced in a study of T-cell memory formation after mild COVID-19. TCRdb re-called the 5' RACE reads through MiXCR, storing one row per CDR3 protein. The sample gives some 490,000 distinct CDR3 sequences, about 20% of which show up once; approximately 13% is in the top ten. Specimen: PBMCs or a T cell subset sorted from them (not recorded which). The source of these receptors is an adult woman who had mild COVID-19 (a few samples of this study predate the infection). Cell type and time point are not known.

This clonotype appeared a few times. The rearrangement links TRBV3-1 to TRBJ1-2; no clear D. This CDR3 contains 14 residues. The germline gives CDR1 LGHDT, CDR2 YNNKEL (reference sequence). The V and J ends lost 0 bases and 5 bases respectively, with 10 bases between them. CDR3 bases: TGTGCCAGCAGCCAAGAAGGTATAAAGTATGGCTACACCTTC. Protein sequence: CASSQEGIKYGYTF.

This chain uses TRBV7-2 with TRBJ1-1; weak D call: TRBD1 (5 bases). Per germline, CDR1 SGHTA and CDR2 FQGNSA. This CDR3 has 13 residues. Trimming took 2 bases from V and 5 from J, leaving 9 bases between them. CDR3 region: CASSLTGRTEAFF. In DNA form, the CDR3 reads TGTGCCAGCAGCTTAACAGGACGAACTGAAGCTTTCTTT.

This clonotype was observed a few times. This chain links TRBV4-1 with TRBJ1-1; TRBD1 might be the D (6 bases). CDR1 and CDR2 (germline): MGHRA, YSYEKL. This CDR3 region has 17 residues. The V end lost 1 base, the J end lost 1 base, and 16 bases lay between the germline ends. The CDR3 nucleotides read TGCGCCAGCAGCCAAGGGAGGGGGGCGCAGGGGAACACTGAAGCTTTCTTT. Translating gives CASSQGRGAQGNTEAFF.

The gene calls are TRBV11-3 and TRBJ2-5, with no clear D. The CDR3 runs to 14 residues. V lost 4 bases and J 4 bases, leaving 13 bases between the germline ends. Germline-derived CDR1 and CDR2 are SGHNT and YENEEA. The CDR3, as DNA: TGTGCCAGCAGCTCACTGCGCGGTGCAGAGACCCAGTACTTC. It yields the protein CASSSLRGAETQYF.

This clonotype was recorded many times. This sequence joins TRBV7-3 and TRBJ2-1; D ambiguous. The CDR3 extends over 13 amino acids. V lost 1 base and J lost 7, with 8 bases in between. Germline assignment: CDR1 SGHTA and CDR2 FQGTGA. CDR3 in DNA: TGTGCCAGCAGCTTAAACGGTCGTAATGAGCAGTTCTTC. Its translation: CASSLNGRNEQFF.

The chain combines TRBV29-1 with TRBJ2-7, with 7 bases matching TRBD1. J gave up 0 bases and V 3 bases, and 2 bases lay outside the gene matches. This CDR3 is built from 13 residues. In germline, CDR1 is SQVTM, CDR2 ANQGSEA. The CDR3 is CSVEDRSSYEQYF. As DNA, the CDR3 is TGCAGCGTTGAGGACAGGAGCTCCTACGAGCAGTACTTC.

The chain joins TRBV7-2 to TRBJ2-7, with a possible D match to TRBD1 (5 bases). Trimming stripped 1 base from V and 2 bases from J, with 12 bases between. The CDR3 is 15 amino acids. Germline CDR1 is SGHTA and CDR2 is FQGNSA. The DNA of the CDR3 is TGTGCCAGCAGCTTAGGACAGTATAAGGCCTACGAGCAGTACTTC. Translating gives CASSLGQYKAYEQYF.

The rearrangement links TRBV3-1 to TRBJ2-2; the D call may be TRBD1 or TRBD2 (6 bases each). The CDR3 runs to 18 residues. Trimming pared 8 bases from V and 1 base from J, leaving 23 bases between. Germline-derived CDR1 and CDR2 are LGHDT and YNNKEL (reference sequence). As DNA, the CDR3 is TGTGCCAGCCGGCCGGTCGGAGGGGGTGATCTGAACACCGGGGAGCTGTTTTTT. Encoded protein: CASRPVGGGDLNTGELFF.

The V and J genes are TRBV7-7 and TRBJ2-1; TRBD2 might be the D (6 bases). There are 17 residues in the CDR3. The germline V gene encodes CDR1 SSHAT and CDR2 FNYEAQ (reference sequence). V was trimmed by 6 bases and J by 0 bases, leaving 18 bases between them. The CDR3 region is CASSGGAHPFSYNEQFF. The CDR3 DNA is TGTGCCAGCAGTGGAGGGGCCCACCCCTTCTCCTACAATGAGCAGTTCTTC.

This clonotype appeared a few times. The chain joins TRBV25-1 to TRBJ2-1; a weak D match, TRBD1 (6 bases). V was trimmed by 8 bases and J by 1 base, leaving 12 bases between them. There are 14 residues in the CDR3. Germline CDR1 and CDR2: MGHDK and SYGVNS. CDR3 protein: CASSTGNSYNEQFF. The CDR3 nucleotides read TGTGCCAGCTCGACAGGAAATTCCTACAATGAGCAGTTCTTC.

The sample holds a few counts of this clonotype. The chain combines TRBV6-2 or TRBV6-3 with TRBJ2-1; TRBD2 agrees at 11 bases. Germline trimming cut 4 bases from V and 4 bases from J; bases unmatched to any gene: 9. Germline V gene data show CDR1 as MNHEY and CDR2 as SVGEGT. The CDR3 extends over 17 amino acids. CDR3 nucleotide sequence: TGTGCCAGCAGTTGGGGGGGACTAGCGGACCGGTACAATGAGCAGTTCTTC. Amino acids: CASSWGGLADRYNEQFF.

At least ten counts were recorded for this clonotype. This chain links TRBV24-1 with TRBJ2-4; 7 bases are shared with TRBD1. This CDR3 is 16 amino acids long. Germline V gene data show CDR1 as KGHDR and CDR2 as SFDVKD. V gave up 4 bases and J gave up 1 base; unmatched junction bases: 6. In nucleotides, the CDR3 is TGTGCCACCAGTGACTCAGGGGGAAGGGCCAAAAACATTCAGTACTTC. This translates into CATSDSGGRAKNIQYF.

A single count supports this clonotype. The rearrangement links TRBV9 to TRBJ2-2; D remains ambiguous. In germline, CDR1 is SGDLS, CDR2 YYNGEE. Trimming stripped 0 bases from V and 2 bases from J, with 11 bases between. The CDR3 is 16 residues long. CDR3 DNA: TGTGCCAGCAGCGTAGGGTTGGCCAGCAACACCGGGGAGCTGTTTTTT. Amino acid sequence: CASSVGLASNTGELFF.

This clonotype was detected only a few times. This chain links TRBV12-3 or TRBV12-4 with TRBJ1-5; the match to TRBD1 covers 8 bases. The trim removed 6 bases at V and 3 bases at J, leaving 7 bases unmatched. CDR3 length equals 15 residues. CDR3: CASSPQGALNQPQHF. CDR3 nucleotide sequence: TGTGCCAGCAGCCCCCAGGGGGCACTCAATCAGCCCCAGCATTTT.

The rearrangement uses TRBV7-2 and TRBJ2-2; D not certain. Looked up from germline, CDR1 is SGHTA and CDR2 is FQGNSA. CDR3 length: 13 residues. V lost 1 base and J 3 bases, leaving 3 bases between the germline ends. The DNA of the CDR3 is TGTGCCAGCAGCTTAGTTTACACCGGGGAGCTGTTTTTT. Its translation is CASSLVYTGELFF.

This clonotype was detected only a few times. V and J are TRBV7-2 and TRBJ1-1, with D tentatively TRBD1 (5 bases). Deletions cut 7 bases from V and 6 bases from J, with 18 bases between. The germline CDR1 and CDR2 sequences are SGHTA and FQGNSA. The CDR3 has 14 residues. The CDR3 sequence is CASTPRRGIAEAFF. The CDR3, as DNA: TGTGCCAGCACCCCTAGACGGGGGATCGCTGAAGCTTTCTTT.

This clonotype was counted a few times. The genes are TRBV27 and TRBJ2-1; TRBD2 aligns across 9 bases. Germline CDR1 reads MNHEY; CDR2 reads SMNVEV (reference sequence). The CDR3 contains 16 residues. Losses at the gene ends were 6 bases for V and 6 bases for J; bases not matched to a gene: 12. CDR3 bases: TGTGCCAGCAGCACCTCTAGCGGGAACCCCGTCAATGAGCAGTTCTTC. Its translation: CASSTSSGNPVNEQFF.

The genes are TRBV7-3 and TRBJ2-1, with D perhaps given as TRBD1 or TRBD2 (5 bases each). Trimming cost V 1 base and J 5 bases, with 12 bases left between them. This CDR3 spans 15 amino acids. The germline gives CDR1 SGHTA, CDR2 FQGTGA. CDR3: CASSLIGTVNNEQFF. CDR3 sequence (DNA): TGTGCCAGCAGCTTAATTGGGACGGTAAACAATGAGCAGTTCTTC.

This clonotype was detected a few times. The genes are TRBV24-1 and TRBJ2-2, with TRBD1 matching over 7 bases. Germline V CDR1 and CDR2: KGHDR, SFDVKD. With V trimmed by 2 bases and J by 6 bases, 2 bases remained unmatched. The CDR3 runs 14 residues. The chain's CDR3 is CATSDSRGPGELFF. For the CDR3, the DNA is TGTGCCACCAGTGATTCGAGGGGGCCCGGGGAGCTGTTTTTT.

In its sample, this clonotype was seen many times. The chain employs TRBV29-1 and TRBJ2-7, with D uncertain. The CDR3 totals 12 residues. V lost 3 bases to trimming and J lost 2 bases, with 8 bases between them. The germline V gene encodes CDR1 SQVTM and CDR2 ANQGSEA. Here the CDR3 DNA reads TGCAGCGTTGACAGTGGAACCTACGAGCAGTACTTC. Translation gives CSVDSGTYEQYF.

This clonotype was observed a handful of times. The gene calls are TRBV4-3 and TRBJ2-1; no definite D call. Germline values: CDR1 LGHNA, CDR2 YSLEER. The V end lost 0 bases, the J end lost 2 bases, and 14 bases lay between the germline ends. The CDR3 loop spans 17 amino acids. The DNA for the CDR3 is TGCGCCAGCAGCCAAGAGGTTGTAGAGTCCACCTACAATGAGCAGTTCTTC. Amino acid sequence: CASSQEVVESTYNEQFF.

In this sample, this clonotype turned up a few times. The chain combines TRBV24-1 with TRBJ2-7; possible D gene TRBD1, 5 bases. The CDR3 covers 13 residues. Germline CDR1 reads KGHDR; CDR2 reads SFDVKD. Between the trimmed V and J ends, which lost 1 base and 7 bases, there was a span of 10 bases. The CDR3 bases are TGTGCCACCAGTGATTTTAAGGGGTCGGAGCAGTACTTC. This sequence encodes CATSDFKGSEQYF.

In this sample, this clonotype turned up a few times. This rearrangement joins TRBV6-5 to TRBJ2-7; possible D gene TRBD1, 5 bases. Deletions cut 0 bases from V and 4 bases from J, with 19 bases between. This CDR3 contains 17 residues. From germline, CDR1 is MNHEY and CDR2 SVGAGI. The CDR3 sequence: CASSYSTVGLGPYEQYF. The CDR3 DNA is TGTGCCAGCAGTTACTCGACAGTCGGGTTGGGGCCTTACGAGCAGTACTTC.

This clonotype was picked up a small number of times. The gene calls are TRBV7-2 and TRBJ1-2; no clear D gene. The CDR3 has 15 residues. In germline, CDR1 is SGHTA, CDR2 FQGNSA. Trimming left V 5 bases short and J 2 bases short, with 15 bases between. CDR3 nucleotide sequence: TGTGCCAGCAGCCCTCCAGTAGTTTTAAACTATGGCTACACCTTC. It specifies CASSPPVVLNYGYTF.

The V and J genes are TRBV2 and TRBJ1-1; D not certain. Germline V gene sequence: CDR1 SNHLY, CDR2 FYNNEI. Trimming stripped 7 bases from V and 3 bases from J, with 6 bases between. The CDR3 is made up of 11 amino acids. CDR3 nucleotides: TGTGCCAGCATGGTGTACACTGAAGCTTTCTTT. Translated, it gives CASMVYTEAFF. Combining the CDR3 with reference TRBV2 and TRBJ1-1 gives the whole variable domain EPEVTQTPSHQVTQMGQEVILRCVPISNHLYFYWYRQILGQKVEFLVSFYNNEISEKSEIFDDQFSVERPDGSNFTLKIRSTKLEDSAMYFCASMVYTEAFFGQGTRLTVV.

The rearrangement links TRBV18 to TRBJ2-3; 10 bases are a match to TRBD1. Germline V CDR1 and CDR2: KGHSH, LQKENI. V gave up 3 bases and J gave up 4 bases; unmatched junction bases: 4. The CDR3 spans 15 residues. The CDR3 DNA follows: TGTGCCAGCTCACCGTGGGACAGGGGTTCAGATACGCAGTATTTT. Translation: CASSPWDRGSDTQYF. Supplemented by reference TRBV18 and TRBJ2-3, the full variable domain reads NAGVMQNPRHLVRRRGQEARLRCSPMKGHSHVYWYRQLPEEGLKFMVYLQKENIIDESGMPKERFSAEFPKEGPSILRIQQVVRGDSAAYFCASSPWDRGSDTQYFGPGTRLTVL.

This clonotype occurred many times. J is TRBJ1-4 and V is TRBV7-9, with D maybe TRBD1 (5 bases). The CDR3 has 14 residues. Germline assignment: CDR1 SEHNR and CDR2 FQNEAQ (reference sequence). Trimming stripped 5 bases from V and 3 bases from J, with 10 bases between. The CDR3 loop is CASSRGVPNEKLFF. The CDR3 DNA sequence: TGTGCCAGCAGCCGGGGGGTGCCTAATGAAAAACTGTTTTTT.